These 22 T cell receptor beta chains originate from one sample sequenced in a study of prognosis after radiotherapy for stage I lung cancer (dated by TCRdb to about 2021). The sequencing machine was an Illumina HiSeq 3000. Two rounds of multiplex PCR on genomic DNA were used to amplify the TCR beta CDR3 region. The first PCR round used primers specific to each TRBV and TRBJ gene, and the primer sequences were filed in Chinese patent CN105087789A. TCRdb reworked the public reads: Q25 trimming with fastp, MiXCR clone assembly, productive beta chains retained. Rows matching on CDR3 protein sequence are summarized as one entry with the most common DNA and genes. This sample has more than 13,000 distinct CDR3 sequences in its table, and 25% to 30% of those were observed once. In total, the top ten clones hold roughly an eighth of the sample. The sample was PBMCs, taken before or after stereotactic body radiation therapy (not recorded which). The source is a donor aged 50 or older with non-small cell lung cancer.

This clonotype was picked up many times. This rearrangement joins TRBV15 to TRBJ1-5; TRBD1 might be the D (5 bases). The V end lost 4 bases, the J end lost 3 bases, and 19 bases lay between the germline ends. Looked up from germline, CDR1 is LNHNV and CDR2 is YYDKDF (reference sequence). This CDR3 spans 17 amino acids. In DNA form, the CDR3 reads TGTGCCACCAGCACGGACACGCGTCGAAGTGACAATCAGCCCCAGCATTTT. Translated: CATSTDTRRSDNQPQHF.

The chain uses TRBV12-3 or TRBV12-4 and TRBJ1-2; 7 bases match TRBD1. Trimming removed 3 bases from V and 5 bases from J; junction bases left unmatched: 6. CDR3 length: 14 residues. CDR3 residues: CASSFEGAGYGYTF. DNA of the CDR3: TGTGCCAGCAGTTTCGAGGGGGCAGGGTATGGCTACACCTTC.

This clonotype is medium-sized (0.01 to 0.1%). This chain links TRBV6-1 with TRBJ1-2, with D possibly being TRBD1 (5 bases). CDR3 length equals 15 residues. Trimming removed 4 bases from V and 5 bases from J, with 17 bases in between. Germline CDR1 and CDR2: MNHNS and SASEGT. The CDR3 region has the DNA TGTGCCAGCAGTGCCGGGACCGTCCTAAAGTATGGCTACACCTTC. Its protein product is CASSAGTVLKYGYTF.

In the case of this clonotype: With a far larger clone one base away, a read error is the likely cause. This chain links TRBV6-5 with TRBJ1-6; 8 bases are a match to TRBD1. CDR1 and CDR2 from the germline V gene are MNHEY and SVGAGI. CDR3 length: 15 amino acids. The CDR3 is CVSSPRQGRDSPLHF. Written as DNA, the CDR3 is TGTGTCAGCAGTCCGCGACAGGGGCGGGATTCACCCCTCCACTTT.

Relative to its sample, this clonotype is medium-sized. This chain joins TRBV20-1 and TRBJ2-3; D possibly matches TRBD1 or TRBD2 (5 bases each). From germline, CDR1 is DFQATT and CDR2 SNEGSKA (reference sequence). Deletions cut 6 bases from V and 3 bases from J, with 16 bases between. The CDR3 is 14 residues long. CDR3 residues: CSAPNGAETDTQYF. The CDR3 nucleotides read TGCAGTGCCCCCAACGGGGCGGAGACAGATACGCAGTATTTT.

This clonotype came up many times. The rearrangement links TRBV24-1 to TRBJ2-1; possible D gene TRBD2, 5 bases. The CDR3 has 19 amino acids. Looked up from germline, CDR1 is KGHDR and CDR2 is SFDVKD. V was shortened by 3 bases and J by 8 bases, with 28 bases between the two germline ends. The CDR3 spells CATSDAARRPELPWDEQFF. The CDR3 DNA reads TGTGCCACCAGTGATGCGGCGAGGAGGCCAGAACTCCCATGGGATGAGCAGTTCTTC.

CDR3 coding DNA: TGTGCCAGTAGTACCCCAACTGTCGTGGGGAGAGCAGATACGCAGTATTTT. This sequence encodes CASSTPTVVGRADTQYF. The chain links TRBV19 to TRBJ2-3, with D maybe TRBD2 (5 bases). The CDR3 extends over 17 amino acids. The germline V gene encodes CDR1 LNHDA and CDR2 SQIVND (reference sequence). V dropped 4 bases and J dropped 4 bases, with 21 bases sitting between them.

In this sample, this clonotype turned up many times. The chain links TRBV11-2 to TRBJ2-7, with 12 bases fitting TRBD2. Germline lookup yields CDR1 SGHAT and CDR2 FQNNGV. The CDR3 has 16 amino acids. Germline trimming cut 5 bases from V and 2 bases from J; bases unmatched to any gene: 7. CDR3 nucleotides: TGTGCCAGCAGCGGGACTAGCGGGTTAGGGCCCTACGAGCAGTACTTC. This gives the protein CASSGTSGLGPYEQYF. The full variable domain, in which reference TRBV11-2 and TRBJ2-7 provide the parts outside the CDR3, is EAGVAQSPRYKIIEKRQSVAFWCNPISGHATLYWYQQILGQGPKLLIQFQNNGVVDDSQLPKDRFSAERLKGVDSTLKIQPAKLEDSAVYLCASSGTSGLGPYEQYFGPGTRLTVT.

In this sample, this clonotype turned up once. The V and J genes are TRBV6-1 and TRBJ2-7, with TRBD2 identical over 14 bases. Germline V gene sequence: CDR1 MNHNS, CDR2 SASEGT. Unmatched junction bases numbered 3, after V lost 3 bases and J lost 2 bases. CDR3 length equals 16 residues. For the CDR3, the DNA is TGTGCCAGCAGTGAGGGACTAGCGGGAGATACCTACGAGCAGTACTTC. Translating it yields CASSEGLAGDTYEQYF.

There are many counts of this clonotype. The V and J genes are TRBV12-3 or TRBV12-4 and TRBJ2-3, with TRBD1 matching 9 bases. V dropped 1 base and J dropped 2; count of bases not matched to a gene: 7. The CDR3 consists of 17 residues. The CDR3 DNA reads as TGTGCCAGCAGTTTAGAGAAAGGGACAGGGCCCACAGATACGCAGTATTTT. Amino acids: CASSLEKGTGPTDTQYF.

This clonotype was observed many times. A read error may produce the germline difference seen at one junction end. CDR3 residues: CATMGRAQSRF. The CDR3 coding sequence is TGTGCCACCATGGGTAGGGCCCAGAGTCGCTTC. The V call is TRBV10-3, the J call TRBJ1-2; D remains ambiguous. This CDR3 spans 11 amino acids. Germline V lookup: CDR1 ENHRY, CDR2 SYGVKD.

This clonotype was detected many times. The V gene is TRBV4-1, the J gene TRBJ1-2, with TRBD1 matching 12 bases. CDR3 length: 17 amino acids. Unmatched junction bases numbered 9, after V lost 0 bases and J lost 7 bases. Germline V gene lookup returns CDR1 MGHRA and CDR2 YSYEKL. The CDR3 reads CASSQDFGTGGASGYTF. The CDR3 nucleotides read TGCGCCAGCAGCCAAGATTTCGGGACAGGGGGCGCGAGTGGCTACACCTTC.

Sample share makes this clonotype medium-sized. V and J are TRBV28 and TRBJ2-7, with D possibly TRBD2 on 5 matching bases. The length of the CDR3 is 13 residues. V gave up 10 bases and J gave up 3 bases, with 16 bases separating them. Germline CDR1 is MDHEN and CDR2 is SYDVKM. The CDR3, as DNA: TGTGCCATCCGAGGGTTATCGGACTACGAGCAGTACTTC. Translated: CAIRGLSDYEQYF. Full variable domain (outside the CDR3, taken from reference TRBV28 and TRBJ2-7): DVKVTQSSRYLVKRTGEKVFLECVQDMDHENMFWYRQDPGLGLRLIYFSYDVKMKEKGDIPEGYSVSREKKERFSLILESASTNQTSMYLCAIRGLSDYEQYFGPGTRLTVT.

For this clonotype: Given the absence of the conserved phenylalanine or tryptophan at the CDR3 end, a read error is likely. V is TRBV6-1 and J is TRBJ1-2; D is unclear. V lost 2 bases, J lost 4 bases, and 11 bases lay in between. This CDR3 is built from 14 residues. Germline CDR1 MNHNS, CDR2 SASEGT. CDR3 sequence (DNA): TGTGCCAGCAGTGAAAAAGGGTTAGCCTATGGCTACACCGTC. Protein: CASSEKGLAYGYTV.

This clonotype was seen repeatedly, ten times or more. The chain joins TRBV20-1 to TRBJ2-1, with D unclear. CDR1 is DFQATT, CDR2 SNEGSKA, per germline (reference sequence). CDR3 length equals 13 residues. Trimming stripped 6 bases from V and 3 bases from J, with 12 bases between. CDR3: CSAKSHLYNEQFF. Written as DNA, the CDR3 is TGCAGTGCCAAGTCTCACCTCTACAATGAGCAGTTCTTC.

This clonotype was found many times. CDR3 nucleotides: TGCAGTGCTGGCTTCAATGGGGGCCAAGAGACCCAGTACTTC. It translates to CSAGFNGGQETQYF. The chain recombines TRBV20-1 with TRBJ2-5, with D perhaps assigned TRBD1 or TRBD2 (5 bases each). The CDR3 runs 14 residues. V was pared by 5 bases and J by 1 base, with 14 bases between. Germline CDR1 and CDR2: DFQATT and SNEGSKA (reference sequence).

To note about this clonotype: This likely stems from a read error, as it lies one base from a far larger clone. The chain is built from TRBV6-8 and TRBJ2-1; 11 nucleotides match TRBD2. The CDR3 loop spans 17 amino acids. Germline V gives CDR1 MNHGY, CDR2 SAAAGT. The junction had 10 bases not matched to a gene; V was cut back by 6 bases and J by 3 bases. Here the CDR3 DNA reads TGTGCCAGCAGACCACCTAGCGGGGGGAGCGACTACAATGAGCAGTTCTTC. It is translated as CASRPPSGGSDYNEQFF.

This clonotype was counted ten times or more. The V call is TRBV25-1, the J call TRBJ2-1; D perhaps matches TRBD1 (6 bases). The V gene lost 3 bases and the J gene lost 6 bases, with 15 bases spanning the gap. Looked up from germline, CDR1 is MGHDK and CDR2 is SYGVNS. CDR3 length equals 15 residues. The CDR3 loop is CASSEAGPQGNEQFF. In nucleotides, the CDR3 is TGTGCCAGCAGTGAGGCAGGCCCACAGGGCAATGAGCAGTTCTTC. Based on the CDR3 plus reference TRBV25-1 and TRBJ2-1, the full variable domain is EADIYQTPRYLVIGTGKKITLECSQTMGHDKMYWYQQDPGMELHLIHYSYGVNSTEKGDLSSESTVSRIRTEHFPLTLESARPSHTSQYLCASSEAGPQGNEQFFGPGTRLTVL.

In the case of this clonotype: This likely traces to a read error, being one base from a far larger clone. The CDR3 nucleotides are TGTGCCAGCAGTTTATTGACAGGGCGAGTCCGAAGTGAACCTTTCTTT. As protein: CASSLLTGRVRSEPFF. The gene calls are TRBV28 and TRBJ1-6; 7 bases are a match to TRBD1. The V gene's germline CDR1 is MDHEN and CDR2 SYDVKM. The CDR3 length is 16 residues.

This clonotype was seen ten or more times. The chain recombines TRBV5-4 with TRBJ2-7; 7 bases line up with TRBD1. CDR1 SGHNT and CDR2 YYREEE come from the germline V gene (reference sequence). The V and J ends lost 4 bases and 2 bases, in that order; junction bases with no gene match: 6. CDR3 size: 14 residues. CDR3 nucleotides: TGTGCCAGCAGCCCAGGACAGGAAACCTACGAGCAGTACTTC. Translation gives CASSPGQETYEQYF.

This clonotype was detected ten times or more. CDR3 sequence (DNA): TGTGCCAGCAGCCTGGGACAGGCCTTATACAATGAGCAGTTCTTC. Protein sequence: CASSLGQALYNEQFF. This chain joins TRBV14 and TRBJ2-1, with 8 bases fitting TRBD1. The CDR3 length is 15 residues. Germline V gene lookup returns CDR1 SGHDN and CDR2 FVKESK. V lost 4 bases to trimming and J lost 4 bases; unmatched junction nucleotides: 6. Filled out from reference TRBV14 and TRBJ2-1, the complete variable domain reads EAGVTQFPSHSVIEKGQTVTLRCDPISGHDNLYWYRRVMGKEIKFLLHFVKESKQDESGMPNNRFLAERTGGTYSTLKVQPAELEDSGVYFCASSLGQALYNEQFFGPGTRLTVL.

This clonotype counts as medium-sized. The V gene is TRBV20-1, the J gene TRBJ2-7, with 8 bases matching TRBD2. Germline lookup yields CDR1 DFQATT and CDR2 SNEGSKA (reference sequence). This CDR3 comprises 15 residues. Trimming removed 3 bases from V and 0 bases from J; junction bases left unmatched: 7. The chain's CDR3 is CSASPQSGSSYEQYF. CDR3 DNA: TGCAGTGCTAGCCCCCAAAGCGGGAGCTCCTACGAGCAGTACTTC.